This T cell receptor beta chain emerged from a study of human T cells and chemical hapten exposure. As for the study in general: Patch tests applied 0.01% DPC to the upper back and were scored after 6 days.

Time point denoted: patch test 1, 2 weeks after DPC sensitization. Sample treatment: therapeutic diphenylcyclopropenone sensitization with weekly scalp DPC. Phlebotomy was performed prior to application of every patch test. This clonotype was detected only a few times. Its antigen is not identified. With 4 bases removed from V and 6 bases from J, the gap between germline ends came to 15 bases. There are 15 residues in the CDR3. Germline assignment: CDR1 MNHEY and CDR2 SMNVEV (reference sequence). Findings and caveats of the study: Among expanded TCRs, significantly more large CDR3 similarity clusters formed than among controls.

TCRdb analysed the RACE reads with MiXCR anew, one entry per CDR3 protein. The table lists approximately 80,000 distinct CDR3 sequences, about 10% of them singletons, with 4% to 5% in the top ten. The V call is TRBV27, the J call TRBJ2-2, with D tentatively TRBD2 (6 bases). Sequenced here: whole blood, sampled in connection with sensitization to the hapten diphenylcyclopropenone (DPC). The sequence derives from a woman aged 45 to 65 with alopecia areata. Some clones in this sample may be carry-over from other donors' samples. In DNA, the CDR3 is TGTGCCAGCAGTTCCCTCGGGGCGGGATCCGGGGAGCTGTTTTTT. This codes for CASSSLGAGSGELFF.